Listed here are 9 T cell receptor beta chains from one sample, sequenced in a study of PD-1 blockade in classical Hodgkin lymphoma. Method: immunoSEQ multiplex PCR; TCRdb's copy keeps in-frame clones and lacks some. The table shows about 12,000 clones, with about four fifths occurring only once. Every patient was affected by relapse after autologous stem cell transplantation, while exposure to brentuximab vedotin was not uniform. PBMCs were thawed, and CD8+ T cells were then isolated from them by magnetic negative selection. The source was CD8+ T cells from blood, collected at baseline. The receptors were gathered from a human donor with classical Hodgkin lymphoma.

The J gene is TRBJ2-7, the V gene TRBV4-3; 9 bases agree with TRBD1. CDR1 is LGHNA and CDR2 is YSLEER in the germline V gene. This CDR3 has 16 amino acids. V trimming: 0 bases; J trimming: 3 bases; junction bases outside the gene matches: 6. The CDR3 nucleotides are TGCGCCAGCAGCCAAGAAGGCGGGACAGGGCGCTACGAGCAGTACTTC. Translating it yields CASSQEGGTGRYEQYF.

This clone was detected once. The rearrangement uses TRBV5-4 and TRBJ2-5, with 8 nucleotides matching TRBD1. The CDR3 is made up of 15 amino acids. Germline CDR1 SGHNT, CDR2 YYREEE (reference sequence). Unmatched junction bases numbered 2, after V lost 0 bases and J lost 1 base. The CDR3 is CASSLGRGRQETQYF. CDR3 bases: TGTGCCAGCAGCTTGGGCAGGGGGCGCCAAGAGACCCAGTACTTC.

CDR3 nucleotide sequence: TGTGCCAGCAGTTTTCTGTCCGAAACCTACGAGCAGTACTTC. This gives the protein CASSFLSETYEQYF. This chain uses TRBV27 with TRBJ2-7; the D is unclear. Germline V gene lookup returns CDR1 MNHEY and CDR2 SMNVEV (reference sequence). CDR3 length: 14 amino acids. Trimming stripped 3 bases from V and 2 bases from J, with 11 bases between.

The chain is built from TRBV9 and TRBJ1-2, with D uncertain. The V end lost 0 bases, the J end lost 3 bases, and 30 bases lay between the germline ends. Germline V gives CDR1 SGDLS, CDR2 YYNGEE. This CDR3 is 21 amino acids long. The CDR3, as DNA: TGTGCCAGCAGCGTAGTCCACCCTAGGATAGCCCTTCCTCAAGGTGACTATGGCTACACCTTC. It translates to CASSVVHPRIALPQGDYGYTF.

The genes are TRBV27 and TRBJ2-7; 11 positions agree with TRBD2. Germline lookup yields CDR1 MNHEY and CDR2 SMNVEV (reference sequence). This CDR3 has 13 amino acids. With V trimmed by 5 bases and J by 4 bases, 1 base remained unmatched. CDR3 residues: CASSTSGSYEQYF. DNA for the CDR3: TGTGCCAGCAGTACTAGCGGGAGTTACGAGCAGTACTTC.

This clone was found a few times. This chain joins TRBV20-1 and TRBJ1-1; no clear D gene. This CDR3 spans 11 amino acids. V gave up 6 bases and J gave up 6 bases, with 11 bases separating them. Germline loops: CDR1 DFQATT, CDR2 SNEGSKA (reference sequence). The CDR3 DNA reads TGCAGTGCCCAGGCAAGAGCTGAAGCTTTCTTT. Its translation is CSAQARAEAFF.

The chain couples TRBV2 to TRBJ2-7, with 10 bases identical to TRBD1. V shed 7 bases and J 3 bases; nucleotides not matched to a gene: 6. Germline CDR1 SNHLY, CDR2 FYNNEI. This CDR3 is 14 amino acids long. The chain's CDR3 is CASKDRGGGYEQYF. The CDR3 bases are TGTGCCAGCAAGGACAGGGGGGGAGGCTACGAGCAGTACTTC.

The chain links TRBV7-2 to TRBJ2-5, with unresolved D. Deletions cut 4 bases from V and 2 bases from J, with 8 bases between. The CDR3 runs to 13 residues. Germline lookup yields CDR1 SGHTA and CDR2 FQGNSA. The CDR3 region is CASSSWVQETQYF. The CDR3 DNA reads as TGTGCCAGCAGCTCATGGGTGCAAGAGACCCAGTACTTC.

The chain couples TRBV6-6 to TRBJ2-1; D may be TRBD1 (6 bases). CDR1 MNHNY and CDR2 SVGAGI come from the germline V gene (reference sequence). Trimming took off 4 bases at V and 4 bases at J, with 14 bases between the two ends. The CDR3 consists of 15 residues. The chain's CDR3 is CASSSSIDRYNEQFF. The CDR3 DNA follows: TGTGCCAGCAGTTCCAGTATCGACAGGTACAATGAGCAGTTCTTC.